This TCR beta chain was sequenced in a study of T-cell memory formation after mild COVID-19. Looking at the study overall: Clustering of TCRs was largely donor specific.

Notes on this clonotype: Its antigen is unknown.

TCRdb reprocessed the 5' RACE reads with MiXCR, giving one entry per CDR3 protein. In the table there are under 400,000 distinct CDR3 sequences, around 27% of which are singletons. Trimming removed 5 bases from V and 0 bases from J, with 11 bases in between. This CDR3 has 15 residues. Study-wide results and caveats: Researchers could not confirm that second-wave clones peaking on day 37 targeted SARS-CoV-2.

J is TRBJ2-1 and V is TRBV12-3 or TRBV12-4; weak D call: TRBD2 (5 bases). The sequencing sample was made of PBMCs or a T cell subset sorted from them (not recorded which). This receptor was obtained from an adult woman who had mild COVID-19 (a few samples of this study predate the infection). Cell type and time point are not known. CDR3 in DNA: TGTGCCAGCAGTCAAACTAGTAGCTCCTACAATGAGCAGTTCTTC. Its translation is CASSQTSSSYNEQFF.